The sequence of this TCR beta chain was determined in a study of T cells in Graves' hyperthyroidism and ophthalmopathy (dated by TCRdb to about 2019). In terms of the full investigation: TCR V-J signatures able to tell the groups apart were searched for in a discovery cohort of 90 to 100 patients, of whom more than 40 had Graves' ophthalmopathy and about 55 had stable Graves' hyperthyroidism. An independent validation cohort of 18 to 20 hyperthyroidism patients and about 16 patients who later progressed to ophthalmopathy tested prospective prediction of ophthalmopathy. The 95 to 100 discovery patients were divided at random into training and test sets in a 7:3 ratio. In about six Graves' hyperthyroidism patients, the study also compared T-cell repertoires from thyroid tissue with T-cell repertoires from blood. Once sampling was done, hyperthyroidism patients were given methimazole at a starting dose of 30 mg daily, whereas ophthalmopathy patients were given high-dose intravenous methylprednisolone. TCR Vbeta CDR3 sequencing of 120 to 150 peripheral blood samples (more than 40 ophthalmopathy, roughly 72 hyperthyroidism and approximately 17 progressor patients) is reported in the paper. Overall study results and their limits: Ophthalmopathy was separated from stable hyperthyroidism by a 13 V-J signature model, with just over 85% sensitivity and roughly 81% specificity obtained in cross-validation and 80%/75% obtained in testing. No statistical method was used to fix the sample size in advance, and group allocation was not hidden from the investigators. During validation, the model predicted progression to ophthalmopathy a median of around six months ahead of onset, with more than 55% sensitivity and less than 85% specificity. Most expanded thyroid clonotypes (frequency above 0.001) were also detected in blood, a finding suggesting that blood repertoires may reflect thyroid immune responses.

The TCR beta CDR3 regions were amplified from RNA transcripts. The TCR CDR3 was subjected to a first round of RT-PCR using the HTBI primer set and the Qiagen OneStep RT-PCR kit. A second multiplex PCR round built the libraries, followed by size selection and purification. The libraries were sequenced on an Illumina HiSeq2000 using paired-end 100 bp reads. On the study's bioinformatics: SOAPnuke was used to process the raw data, throwing out any read that contained adapters or uncalled bases, had a mean Phred below 15, or lacked an exact constant-primer or identifier match. COPE v1.2.5 was used to merge the high-quality paired reads, and each unique nucleotide sequence was defined as a clonotype. MiTCR v1.1 was used to align clonotypes to the IMGT TRBV, TRBD and TRBJ reference segments. Analysis was restricted to V-J combinations with a frequency above 0.0001, which covered roughly 99% of repertoires. A TCS score was defined as the ratio of F50 (clonal expansion) to E x V (chaos), with BLOSUM62-based TCRdist applied between CDR3 peptides within each V-J. Welch's t-statistics and random forest reduced 450 to 600 V-J features to 10 to 15, which were used in a naive Bayes classifier (R e1071). The Morisita-Horn index was used to measure how similar the thyroid and blood repertoires were. TCRdb redid the processing of the public reads, applying fastp at Q25 and MiXCR, and retained in-frame beta chains. Each entry is one CDR3 protein sequence, shown with its most common DNA and genes. The V and J calls were not made by the authors but by TCRdb's processing. Recorded for this sample are 650,000 to 800,000 distinct CDR3 sequences; just under 45% of them occurred a single time. Less than 9% of the sample belongs to the ten largest clones.

The germline V gene encodes CDR1 KGHDR and CDR2 SFDVKD. The CDR3 goes from the cysteine to the phenylalanine over 15 residues. Of the read, only the CDR3 DNA is kept; its 45 bases are in frame from base 1. Unmatched junction bases come to 2, with V trimmed by 3 bases and J by 2 bases. Notes on this clonotype: Its recognized antigen is unknown. No base quality information exists; no much larger clone differs at one position.

Any patient with an uncontrolled infection, another autoimmune disease, pregnancy or lactation was excluded. Diagnoses were established on the basis of clinical symptoms, serum thyroxine and TRAb, thyroid ultrasound, and orbital computed tomography. Trizol reagent was used to extract total RNA, and RNA quality was then checked on an Agilent 2100 Bioanalyzer. This clonotype was sampled from an adult man with Graves' disease, either hyperthyroidism or ophthalmopathy (not recorded which). The sequenced material came from peripheral blood or thyroid tissue (not recorded which). The rearrangement combines TRBV24-1 with TRBJ2-7; the junction holds 11 bases that match TRBD1. CDR3 reads: CATSDRGQGAYEQYF. The nucleotides read TGTGCCACCAGTGATCGGGGACAGGGGGCCTACGAGCAGTACTTC.